This TCR beta chain originates from a study of shared clonotypes between healthy human individuals. Study-wide results and caveats: Sorted-subset sequencing was shown by rarefaction to be incomplete despite large depth.

With regard to this clone: Its specificity is unknown.

From germline, CDR1 is SGHRS and CDR2 YFSETQ. The CDR3 spans 17 residues. The J segment lost 4 bases and the V segment lost 6 bases, leaving 10 bases of the junction unmatched. TCRdb's table, derived via immunoSEQ multiplex PCR, lists solely in-frame clones and lacks some. The sample lists 2 million to 2.5 million clones, roughly 93% occurring once. Sequencing was done on a sample of naive CD4+ T cells from PBMCs. Subset denoted: CD45RA+ positively selected. This TCR was recovered from a man aged 18 to 35 in good health. Some clones in this sample may be carry-over from other donors' samples. The chain recombines TRBV5-1 with TRBJ2-6; 10 nucleotides line up with TRBD2. The CDR3 nucleotides read TGCGCCAGCACCCCATCAGCGGGAGGGCCCGGGGCCAACGTCCTGACTTTC. Encoded protein: CASTPSAGGPGANVLTF.